This TCR beta chain was captured by sequencing in a study of T-cell reconstitution after alpha-beta-depleted transplantation in children. A library of TCRbeta sequences, prepared with unique molecular identifiers, was generated. TCRdb itself ran the PCR reads through MiXCR, one entry per CDR3 protein. Here the sample spans approximately 640,000 distinct CDR3 sequences, approximately 16% being singletons. The CDR3 spans 15 residues. Germline V lookup: CDR1 SEHNR, CDR2 FQNEAQ (reference sequence). Trimming shortened V by 0 bases and J by 4 bases, and 13 bases separated the two germline ends. This clonotype was counted only a few times.

This clonotype was sampled from a human donor who donated a stem cell graft to a child with acute myeloid leukemia. J is TRBJ2-7 and V is TRBV7-9; D unresolved. The source material was PBMCs from the stem cell graft donor, sampled from the stem cell graft. CDR3 bases: TGTGCCAGCAGCTTAGCGGAAGGAAGGCCTTACGAGCAGTACTTC. It encodes CASSLAEGRPYEQYF. The variable domain in full, with the rest retrieved from reference TRBV7-9 and TRBJ2-7, is DTGVSQNPRHKITKRGQNVTFRCDPISEHNRLYWYRQTLGQGPEFLTYFQNEAQLEKSRLLSDRFSAERPKGSFSTLEIQRTEQGDSAMYLCASSLAEGRPYEQYFGPGTRLTVT.